The T cell receptor beta chain described here comes from a study of shared clonotypes between healthy human individuals. This clone was observed a single time. V was pared by 4 bases and J by 15 bases, with 8 bases of the junction left unmatched. The CDR3 loop spans 12 amino acids. Per germline, CDR1 SNHLY and CDR2 FYNNEI. The method was immunoSEQ multiplex PCR; TCRdb's version includes in-frame clones alone and lacks a portion of them. Of hundreds of thousands of clones in the sample, 60% to 80% were seen once. The rearrangement links TRBV2 to TRBJ2-1; 8 bases are shared with TRBD2. The sequencing input was memory CD4+ T cells sorted from blood. Noted subset: CD45RA-negative fraction. The clonotype originates from a woman aged 25 to 39 in good health. This CDR3 is CASSATSGLWFF. The CDR3 nucleotides are TGTGCCAGCAGTGCCACTAGCGGATTGTGGTTCTTC.